This T cell receptor beta chain appears in the sequencing data of a study of graft-versus-host responses after intestinal transplantation. On the study more broadly: All recipients were transplanted with multivisceral, liver-intestinal, or isolated intestinal grafts.

Study observations and caveats: The authors found GvH clones in recipient marrow, some appearing first in ileum or blood.

Turning to this clone: Its antigen is not known.

Clones were read by immunoSEQ multiplex PCR, and TCRdb kept only the in-frame ones, dropping some. The sample shows 40,000 or so clones, around four fifths of them seen only once. Trimming took 5 bases from V and 3 from J, leaving 10 bases between them. The CDR3 is 14 residues long. Germline CDR1 and CDR2: LGHNA and YNFKEQ. Sample: PBMCs, taken about 1,000 days after transplant. The TCR was taken from a human patient who received an intestinal transplant, so some T cells may come from the graft donor. The chain recombines TRBV4-2 with TRBJ2-2, with a weak D call TRBD2 (6 bases). The DNA for the CDR3 is TGTGCCAGCAGCGTTTTAGCGGACACCGGGGAGCTGTTTTTT. As protein: CASSVLADTGELFF.